Each of the 24 T cell receptor beta chains below was sequenced from the same sample in a study of blood T cells in healthy people across ages. It was with a sample-barcoded 5' primer and a J-beta primer mix that a second PCR of roughly 6 to 11 cycles was run. TCRdb passed the 5' RACE reads through MiXCR, listing each CDR3 protein once. The profile shows about 1.8 million distinct CDR3 sequences, approximately 50% of them singletons. The sample was blood. The receptors here all came from a woman aged 40 to 50 in good health.

This sequence joins TRBV11-2 and TRBJ1-6; 7 positions agree with TRBD1. The junction had 12 bases not matched to a gene; V was cut back by 3 bases and J by 10 bases. Germline loops: CDR1 SGHAT, CDR2 FQNNGV. The CDR3 loop spans 16 amino acids. CDR3 residues: CASSFTTGQSGSPLHF. The CDR3 coding sequence is TGTGCCAGCAGCTTCACGACAGGGCAAAGTGGGTCACCCCTCCACTTT.

V is TRBV5-5 and J is TRBJ2-7; 10 bases are a match to TRBD2. With 3 bases clipped from V and 3 bases from J, the junction kept 12 bases outside the gene matches. The CDR3 length is 17 residues. The germline gives CDR1 SGHKS, CDR2 YYEKEE (reference sequence). The CDR3 reads CASSSTETAGGLYEQYF. The DNA for the CDR3 is TGTGCCAGCAGCTCCACGGAAACAGCGGGGGGGCTCTACGAGCAGTACTTC.

CDR3: CASSLSLRKETQYF. The CDR3 DNA sequence: TGTGCCAGCAGTTTATCCCTCAGGAAGGAGACCCAGTACTTC. The chain recombines TRBV27 with TRBJ2-5; D is ambiguous. CDR3 length equals 14 residues. The germline V gene encodes CDR1 MNHEY and CDR2 SMNVEV (reference sequence). Trimming took off 0 bases at V and 5 bases at J, with 10 bases between the two ends.

J is TRBJ2-7 and V is TRBV27; 8 positions agree with TRBD1. Germline CDR1 MNHEY, CDR2 SMNVEV (reference sequence). CDR3 length: 20 residues. The junction had 25 bases not matched to a gene; V was cut back by 8 bases and J by 1 base. The CDR3 here is CASQPYATGAGSAISYEQYF. The CDR3 nucleotides read TGTGCCAGCCAACCTTATGCGACAGGGGCCGGGTCGGCTATTTCCTACGAGCAGTACTTC.

This clonotype was counted between two and nine times. CDR3 in DNA: TGTGCCAGCAGCTTAGGTTCCGGAATGGAGCAGTTCTTC. Its translation: CASSLGSGMEQFF. This chain links TRBV7-2 with TRBJ2-1; the D is unclear. V was clipped by 1 base and J by 10 bases, with 11 bases between them. Germline loops: CDR1 SGHTA, CDR2 FQGNSA. The CDR3 length is 13 residues.

In this sample, this clonotype turned up once. The rearrangement joins TRBV3-1 to TRBJ2-5; TRBD1 aligns across 7 bases. V shed 4 bases and J 7 bases; nucleotides not matched to a gene: 12. Germline CDR1 is LGHDT and CDR2 is YNNKEL (reference sequence). The CDR3 spans 15 residues. Here the CDR3 reads CASSLIGGPETTQYF. The CDR3 DNA follows: TGTGCCAGCAGCCTCATAGGGGGCCCCGAGACGACCCAGTACTTC.

The chain employs TRBV6-5 and TRBJ2-4; D might be TRBD1 (5 bases). The CDR3 is 15 residues long. In germline, CDR1 is MNHEY, CDR2 SVGAGI. V gave up 0 bases and J gave up 3 bases, with 9 bases separating them. CDR3 nucleotides: TGTGCCAGCAGTTACTCAGGGGTAGGCAAAAACATTCAGTACTTC. Its protein product is CASSYSGVGKNIQYF.

The V call is TRBV20-1, the J call TRBJ1-2; 11 bases are a match to TRBD1. V lost 4 bases and J lost 5; bases outside the gene matches: 6. Germline assignment: CDR1 DFQATT and CDR2 SNEGSKA (reference sequence). The CDR3 covers 14 residues. The CDR3 DNA is TGCAGTGCTAACGGACAGGGGGCAGAGTATGGCTACACCTTC. Its protein is CSANGQGAEYGYTF.

A note on this clonotype: One end of the junction is discordant with germline, which a read error may explain. V usage is TRBV2 and J usage is TRBJ2-1; D is ambiguous. The CDR3 loop spans 14 amino acids. Germline values: CDR1 SNHLY, CDR2 FYNNEI. For the CDR3, the DNA is TGTGCCAGCAGTGAAGATTTGTCTTACAATAAGCAGTTCTTC. The encoded protein is CASSEDLSYNKQFF.

The chain couples TRBV9 to TRBJ2-5; 7 bases match TRBD2. The V gene's germline CDR1 is SGDLS and CDR2 YYNGEE. The CDR3 sequence is 16 residues long. V shed 1 base and J 4 bases; nucleotides not matched to a gene: 10. The CDR3 loop is CASSVSVGGGGETQYF. CDR3 nucleotides: TGTGCCAGCAGCGTATCGGTGGGCGGGGGAGGAGAGACCCAGTACTTC.

This clonotype was picked up a small number of times. The chain couples TRBV7-2 to TRBJ2-3, with D perhaps assigned TRBD1 or TRBD2 (6 bases each). V lost 5 bases to trimming and J lost 7 bases, with 10 bases between them. There are 12 residues in the CDR3. Germline V gene sequence: CDR1 SGHTA, CDR2 FQGNSA. As DNA, the CDR3 is TGTGCCAGCAGCCCTGGGGGGCATACGCAGTATTTT. It encodes CASSPGGHTQYF.

The chain carries TRBV5-1 and TRBJ2-1; tentatively, D is TRBD1 or TRBD2 (5 bases each). Germline-derived CDR1 and CDR2 are SGHRS and YFSETQ. The ends were cut back, 4 bases at V and 0 bases at J, with 11 bases in the middle. The CDR3 is 15 residues long. The CDR3 DNA sequence: TGCGCCAGCAGCGGGGACGAAAGCTCCTACAATGAGCAGTTCTTC. Amino acids: CASSGDESSYNEQFF.

The rearrangement links TRBV29-1 to TRBJ2-3, with a weak D call TRBD1 (6 bases). Germline V lookup: CDR1 SQVTM, CDR2 ANQGSEA. Deletions cut 4 bases from V and 2 bases from J, with 16 bases between. The length of the CDR3 is 15 residues. This CDR3 is CSVVSTGFTTDTQYF. The CDR3 DNA follows: TGCAGCGTTGTATCCACAGGGTTTACCACAGATACGCAGTATTTT.

This clonotype appeared a few times. This chain connects TRBV3-1 to TRBJ1-2; D is unresolved. The CDR3 spans 13 residues. Germline values: CDR1 LGHDT, CDR2 YNNKEL (reference sequence). Trimming shortened V by 6 bases and J by 7 bases, and 15 bases separated the two germline ends. The chain's CDR3 is CASRRSGYAGYTF. In DNA, the CDR3 is TGTGCCAGCAGACGAAGCGGGTACGCTGGCTACACCTTC.

This chain joins TRBV5-1 and TRBJ2-7; TRBD1 matches 7 bases. CDR1 and CDR2 (germline): SGHRS, YFSETQ. There are 15 residues in the CDR3. The trim removed 1 base at V and 5 bases at J, leaving 9 bases unmatched. CDR3 DNA sequence: TGCGCCAGCAGCTTGAAGACAGGGATATTGGACGAGCAGTACTTC. Amino acid sequence: CASSLKTGILDEQYF.

This clonotype was counted between two and nine times. The chain recombines TRBV12-3 or TRBV12-4 with TRBJ1-5; 8 bases line up with TRBD1. CDR3 length: 17 amino acids. The junction had 9 bases not matched to a gene; V was cut back by 3 bases and J by 2 bases. For the CDR3, the DNA is TGTGCCAGCAGTTTTAGTCAGGGGGCTATAGGCAATCAGCCCCAGCATTTT. It is translated as CASSFSQGAIGNQPQHF.

V is TRBV4-3 and J is TRBJ2-2; 12 bases match TRBD2. This CDR3 is 20 amino acids long. With V trimmed by 4 bases and J by 0 bases, 12 bases remained unmatched. Germline V CDR1 and CDR2: LGHNA, YSLEER. The CDR3 DNA is TGCGCCAGCAGCCTCCTCGGGCGGACTAGCGGGGCCCCGAACACCGGGGAGCTGTTTTTT. Its protein product is CASSLLGRTSGAPNTGELFF.

This rearrangement joins TRBV11-1 to TRBJ2-7, with D perhaps given as TRBD1 or TRBD2 (6 bases each). V was trimmed by 3 bases and J by 3 bases, leaving 15 bases between them. Germline V gene data show CDR1 as SGHAT and CDR2 as FQDESV (reference sequence). The CDR3 is made up of 15 amino acids. CDR3 protein: CASSFQGISGYEQYF. The CDR3 DNA follows: TGTGCCAGCAGCTTCCAGGGGATTAGCGGCTACGAGCAGTACTTC.

About this clonotype itself: A single base separates this from a much larger clone, so it may be a read error. The rearrangement links TRBV6-5 to TRBJ2-5; a weak D match, TRBD2 (5 bases). Germline CDR1 reads MNHEY; CDR2 reads SVGAGI. The CDR3 runs to 14 residues. Trimming cost V 5 bases and J 5 bases, with 15 bases left between them. CDR3 amino acids: CASSRGMGLETQYF. The CDR3, as DNA: TGTGCCAGCAGTCGGGGTATGGGTCTGGAGACCCAGTACTTC.

The chain couples TRBV6-1 to TRBJ2-1; the match to TRBD2 covers 10 bases. Germline CDR1 is MNHNS and CDR2 is SASEGT. Trimming took 1 base from V and 9 from J; bases not matched to a gene: 15. This CDR3 spans 18 amino acids. The CDR3 DNA follows: TGTGCCAGCAGTGAAGGATGGTTGCAGCGGGGGGGAATTAGTGAGCAGTTCTTC. Protein sequence: CASSEGWLQRGGISEQFF.

J is TRBJ2-1 and V is TRBV3-1; D unclear. The germline V gene encodes CDR1 LGHDT and CDR2 YNNKEL (reference sequence). The CDR3 has 15 amino acids. V lost 4 bases and J lost 5, with 15 bases in between. The CDR3 sequence: CASSRRLVQNNEQFF. CDR3 DNA sequence: TGTGCCAGCAGCCGGAGACTCGTACAAAACAATGAGCAGTTCTTC.

V usage is TRBV12-3 or TRBV12-4 and J usage is TRBJ2-1; D might be TRBD1 or TRBD2, each matching 5 bases. CDR3 size: 13 residues. With 5 bases removed from V and 10 bases from J, the gap between germline ends came to 15 bases. The CDR3 bases are TGTGCCAGCAGTCCACTAGGGTGGGGCGAGCAGTTCTTC. It specifies CASSPLGWGEQFF.

The V call is TRBV5-1, the J call TRBJ1-2, with D hard to call. V gave up 0 bases and J gave up 10 bases, with 16 bases separating them. The CDR3 is 14 amino acids. CDR1 and CDR2 (germline): SGHRS, YFSETQ. In nucleotides, the CDR3 is TGCGCCAGCAGCTTGGGAGGGAGAGGGATTGACTACACCTTC. It translates to CASSLGGRGIDYTF. Looking up the rest from reference TRBV5-1 and TRBJ1-2 gives the full variable domain: KAGVTQTPRYLIKTRGQQVTLSCSPISGHRSVSWYQQTPGQGLQFLFEYFSETQRNKGNFPGRFSGRQFSNSRSEMNVSTLELGDSALYLCASSLGGRGIDYTFGSGTRLTVV.

V is TRBV21-1 and J is TRBJ2-4; TRBD1 was called by the table and not checked on the DNA. TRBV21-1 constitutes a pseudogene. The CDR3 has 19 amino acids. For the CDR3, the DNA is TGTGCCAGCAGCAAAGAAGAAGAAGGCCGGGGGATAGCCAAAAACATTCAGTACTTC. Translation gives CASSKEEEGRGIAKNIQYF.